This T cell receptor beta chain was found in a study of chemoradiotherapy in HPV16-positive cancers. Overall study context: Functional T-cell assays on a couple of HPV16-positive patients' cells defined candidate HPV-specific clones and common TCR motifs.

This CDR3 contains 18 residues. V shed 0 bases and J 0 bases; nucleotides not matched to a gene: 6. Germline V gene data show CDR1 as LGHNA and CDR2 as YNFKEQ. Some clones are missing from TCRdb's copy, which holds only in-frame ones; the method was immunoSEQ multiplex PCR. The table lists about 12,000 clones, around 68% of them singletons. Relative to its sample, this clone is medium-sized. Specimen collection occurred from a patient who underwent chemoradiotherapy. This rearrangement joins TRBV4-2 to TRBJ2-7; 12 positions agree with TRBD2. This receptor was identified in a human donor with HPV-associated anogenital cancer. The DNA of the CDR3 is TGTGCCAGCAGCCAAGATAGGCCTAGCGGGGGGGACTCCTACGAGCAGTACTTC. Encoded protein: CASSQDRPSGGDSYEQYF.